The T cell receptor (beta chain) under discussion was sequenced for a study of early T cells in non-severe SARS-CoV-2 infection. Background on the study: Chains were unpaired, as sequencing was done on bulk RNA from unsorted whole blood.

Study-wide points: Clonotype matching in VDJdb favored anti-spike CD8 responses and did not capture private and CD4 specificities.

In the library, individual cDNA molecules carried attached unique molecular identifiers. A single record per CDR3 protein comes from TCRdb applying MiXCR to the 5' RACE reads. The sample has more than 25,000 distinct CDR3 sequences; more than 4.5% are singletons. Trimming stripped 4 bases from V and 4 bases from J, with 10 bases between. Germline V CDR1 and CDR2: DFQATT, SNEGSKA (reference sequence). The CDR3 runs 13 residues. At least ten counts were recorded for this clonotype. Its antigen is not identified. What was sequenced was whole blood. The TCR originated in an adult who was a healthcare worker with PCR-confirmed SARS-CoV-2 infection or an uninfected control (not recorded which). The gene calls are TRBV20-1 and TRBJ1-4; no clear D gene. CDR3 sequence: CSATPAGNEKLFF. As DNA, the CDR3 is TGCAGTGCTACCCCCGCGGGTAATGAAAAACTGTTTTTT.